This T cell receptor (beta chain) was sequenced during a study of blood T cell repertoires in COVID-19. Study at large: Both acute and convalescent COVID-19 samples were obtained from the United States, Italy and Spain.

Per the study methods: Researchers report that nucleated cell counts were estimated from reference gene primer amplification. Some clones are missing from TCRdb's copy, which holds only in-frame ones; the method was immunoSEQ multiplex PCR. The D gene and trimming were derived from the DNA, and the V and J assignments and clone size from that table. The sample yields 150,000 to 200,000 clones, 83% seen once. V was clipped by 2 bases and J by 3 bases, with 13 bases between them. The CDR3 loop spans 14 amino acids. Looked up from germline, CDR1 is GTSNPN and CDR2 is SVGIG (reference sequence). The sequencing sample was made of peripheral blood. The sequence was collected from a woman in her 70s who had recovered from COVID-19. This rearrangement joins TRBV30 to TRBJ2-5; D call uncertain. The CDR3 nucleotides are TGTGCCTGGAGTTGGCCAGGCCTAAAAGAGACCCAGTACTTC. This encodes CAWSWPGLKETQYF.